The 7 T cell receptor beta chains listed next were all sequenced from one sample in a study of Tregs in tolerant kidney transplant recipients. Repertoires were generated with immunoSEQ multiplex PCR, while TCRdb's copy carries only in-frame clones and drops some. Its table lists roughly 48,000 clones. Sequencing used CD4+ T cells from blood, obtained before the transplant. These receptors originate from a human donor who received a combined kidney and bone marrow transplant.

Of note for this clone: Coverage ceases 3 residues before the CDR3 finishes, and the germline J gene fills in the end. The chain has TRBV4-1 and TRBJ1-1; D gene unclear. CDR1 MGHRA and CDR2 YSYEKL come from the germline V gene. V was cut by 6 bases and J by 4 bases, with 18 bases left in between. The CDR3 runs 15 residues. CDR3 bases read: TGCGCCAGCAGTGAGAGCGCGCTTATCCTCACTGAA. Translated: CASSESALILTE. The full CDR3 is CASSESALILTEAFF.

Concerning this clone itself: The read ends 3 residues shy of where the CDR3 ends; the end is completed using the germline J gene. This chain uses TRBV4-2 with TRBJ1-5, with 8 positions matching TRBD1. V shed 1 base, J shed 8 bases, and the junction held 4 bases outside the gene matches. The CDR3 is 14 residues long. Germline lookup yields CDR1 LGHNA and CDR2 YNFKEQ. CDR3 in amino acids: CASSQGGQGKPQHF. The DNA read from the CDR3 is TGTGCCAGCAGCCAAGGTGGACAGGGTAAGCCC.

Regarding this clone: The read terminates 3 residues before the CDR3 end, so the remaining end is supplied by the germline J gene. The V gene is TRBV18, the J gene TRBJ1-1; D unclear. The V and J ends lost 1 base and 5 bases respectively, with 11 bases between them. This CDR3 is built from 14 residues. Germline CDR1 reads KGHSH; CDR2 reads LQKENI. CDR3 DNA (partial): TGTGCCAGCTCACCACTGGGCGCCGGAACTGAA. Translated: CASSPLGAGTE. The full-length CDR3 reads as CASSPLGAGTEAFF.

To note about this clone: The CDR3 extends 3 residues past the end of the read, so its final part is completed from the germline J gene. V gene TRBV5-1 combines with J gene TRBJ2-2; 8 bases agree with TRBD1. This CDR3 spans 15 amino acids. The germline CDR1 and CDR2 sequences are SGHRS and YFSETQ. V was clipped by 2 bases and J by 5 bases; unmatched bases: 5. The CDR3 DNA, read in part, is TGCGCCAGCAGCTTTGGACAGGGAATAACCGGGGAG. Translation: CASSFGQGITGE. The entire CDR3 reads CASSFGQGITGELFF. Combining the CDR3 with reference TRBV5-1 and TRBJ2-2 gives the whole variable domain KAGVTQTPRYLIKTRGQQVTLSCSPISGHRSVSWYQQTPGQGLQFLFEYFSETQRNKGNFPGRFSGRQFSNSRSEMNVSTLELGDSALYLCASSFGQGITGELFFGEGSRLTVL.

Notes on this clone: The CDR3 end falls 3 residues outside the read, so it is completed with the germline J gene. V gene TRBV5-1 combines with J gene TRBJ1-4, with D maybe TRBD1 (6 bases). With 5 bases removed from V and 3 bases from J, the gap between germline ends came to 8 bases. The CDR3 consists of 13 residues. The germline V gene has CDR1 SGHRS and CDR2 YFSETQ. The CDR3: CASRDSSNEKLFF. CDR3 bases read: TGCGCCAGCAGGGACAGTTCTAATGAAAAA.

To note about this clone: The CDR3 extends 3 residues past the end of the read, so its final part is completed from the germline J gene. This sample also contains other DNA sequences that code for the same CDR3. The rearrangement links TRBV18 to TRBJ2-7; 8 bases align to TRBD1. Germline V CDR1 and CDR2: KGHSH, LQKENI. This CDR3 has 14 residues. Losses at the gene ends were 0 bases for V and 2 bases for J; bases not matched to a gene: 0. The CDR3 reads CASSPPGQAYEQYF. The CDR3 DNA, read in part, is TGTGCCAGCTCACCACCGGGACAGGCCTACGAG.

Remarks on this clone: An end of the junction does not agree with germline; a read error may underlie this. The sequence runs out 3 residues before the end of the CDR3; the remainder is reconstructed from the germline J gene. The chain recombines TRBV4-2 with TRBJ2-3; 14 bases map to TRBD2. Germline V gene lookup returns CDR1 LGHNA and CDR2 YNFKEQ. The CDR3 consists of 17 residues. The CDR3 spells CASSQAMGLAGADTQYF. The DNA read from the CDR3 is TGCGCCAGCAGCCAGGCGATGGGACTAGCGGGAGCGGATACG.